The source of this T cell receptor (beta chain) is a study of cytomegalovirus exposure and HLA in healthy donors (dated by TCRdb to 2016 to 2017). A note on the overall study: An earlier analysis of approximately 590 of the donors reported roughly 300 Gb of sequence data and around 120 million unique TCR beta sequences from about 180 million T cells. Along with the roughly 700-subject first cohort, a separate validation cohort of some 130 different subjects was used. Several DR-DQ haplotypes were handled as single units for association and clustering because linkage in the cohort was strong. All discovery cohort repertoires had been generated on a single sequencing platform. HLA typing included class I and class II loci at four-digit resolution. The study profiled the T cell repertoires of around 700 subjects by immunosequencing and related them to cytomegalovirus serostatus. A later analysis re-analyzed previously published TCR beta repertoires from roughly 630 donors and added high-resolution HLA genotyping to study TCR occurrence patterns. Of the 300 to 500 genotyped donors, less than 85% were placed in the genetic ancestry cluster associated with self-reported Caucasian donors. Among 300 to 450 genotyped donors of the cohort, an average of 235,054 unique TCR beta nucleotide sequences were sequenced per donor, around 20% of them non-productive. An earlier analysis of several hundred of the donors applied high-throughput TCR beta sequencing to assess whether each TCR beta V gene segment acted as functional or pseudogenic. The number of donors typed differed by locus, with about 629-630 for A, B, C, DRB1 and DQB1, more than 500 for DQA1, 600 to 610 for DPA1, and some 440 for DPB1. Rather than using new phenotypic data, the later analysis identified candidate immune exposures from TCR beta sequences and from how often those sequences occurred across donors. High-throughput TCR immunosequencing, statistical association of individual TCRs with disease status, and machine learning were combined to predict cytomegalovirus infection status. The aim of the study was to test whether cataloging public T cell receptors could identify signatures of past pathogen exposure. A later genetic analysis took genome-wide SNP genotypes for about 65% of the 666 donors and used that subset as a discovery cohort. An early release that covered more than 550 HLA-typed donors contained about 300 gigabases of sequencing data and about 93 million unique TCR sequences. Donor age, sex, ethnicity and CMV serostatus were compiled alongside the repertoire data.

As regards this clone: It lacks a known antigen. No base-level quality is on record; no much larger clone is a single base apart.

Study-wide conclusions, independent of this receptor: According to a later analysis, most CMV-associated TCR beta chains appeared to be HLA-restricted, and the HLA associations seemed to be driven largely by CMV exposure. A later analysis reported that several top co-occurrence clusters appeared linked to parvovirus B19, influenza, CMV and Epstein-Barr virus. A total of around 150 TCR beta chains were listed by the study as associated with cytomegalovirus. A further reported finding was that TCR beta sequences accurately predicted the HLA-A and HLA-B alleles for most subjects in the first cohort. Some IMGT-functional V segments, including TRBV6-2 and TRBV6-3, could not be distinguished by the 87-base-pair reads and were therefore excluded. Only TCR beta chains were sequenced in this cohort, and the absence of alpha or paired-chain data limited detectable features. Correlated functional status among segregating V segments might reflect linkage disequilibrium, but an unknown experimental factor could not be ruled out. A later genetic analysis associated a missense DCLRE1C variant with V-gene and J-gene trimming of TCR beta chains, and an independent cohort replicated the association. For the cohort, immune exposure information was limited to CMV serostatus. When HLA alleles, especially DR and DQ, strongly co-occurred, TCR associations were difficult to assign to individual alleles. Compared with equally common non-associated chains, HLA-associated TCR beta chains in a later analysis were more clonally expanded and had lower generation probabilities. The classifier was reported to diagnose cytomegalovirus status with high specificity and sensitivity in both the original cohort and the validation cohort. It was suggested by the authors that the approach could potentially be generalized to other disease states and immunological phenotypes. Because HLA typing was missing for some donors at each locus, association tests included only the typed subset. A later genetic analysis reported fewer N-insertions in productive TCRs among donors in an Asian-associated ancestry cluster than the roughly 700-donor mean. The earlier analysis of 450 to 700 of the donors excluded roughly 16 rarely observed V segments, including chromosome 9 orphons, because counts were too low. According to a later analysis, TCR association rates differed among HLA loci, with DRB1 alleles showing the most associated TCRs and HLA-C alleles showing the fewest. Presence/absence analyses assumed roughly uniform sequencing depth across donors, an assumption that may not hold. In vitro tests confirmed that a few of the cytomegalovirus-associated TCR beta chains recognize cytomegalovirus antigens. Most TCR sequences were observed very rarely across donors, whereas some public TCRs were present in many individuals. In a later analysis, around 17,000 TCR beta sequences were associated with specific HLA alleles at a false discovery rate of 0.05. A cluster of highly shared sequence variants was judged likely to represent a technical artifact of the sequencing pipeline. Broadly in line with IMGT annotations, most TCR beta V segments showed up in productive rearrangements about 87% or about 30% of the time in an earlier analysis of approximately 600 of the donors.

Libraries were built with the immunoSEQ multiplex PCR assay. A mixture of 60 forward primers for TCR Vbeta segments and 13 reverse primers for TCR Jbeta segments was used in the multiplex PCR. Amplification of the CDR3 region of rearranged TCR beta genes was performed with a multiplex PCR assay on genomic DNA. Amplified TCR beta libraries were sequenced as 87-base-pair reads on the Illumina HiSeq System. In the source study's methods: In a later analysis, roughly 80 million unique TCR beta chains were counted across the roughly 670 repertoires, and around 10 million of these chains were shared by at least two donors. A nearest-neighbor algorithm error-corrected the raw reads and collapsed the reads into unique sequences, merging closely related sequences to remove PCR and sequencing errors. Alignment of CDR3 sequences to IMGT reference sequences was used to assign V, D and J gene segments. For a sequence to be retained, at least a six-nucleotide match to both a V gene segment and a J gene segment was required. A rearrangement was called productive if the CDR3 had no stop codons and remained in frame with V and J, and every other rearrangement was called non-productive. CDR3 was defined according to IMGT convention as the region running from the second conserved V-encoded cysteine to the conserved J-encoded phenylalanine. Sequences without an unambiguous match to a single V gene segment were excluded from the earlier analysis of several hundred of the donors. In an earlier analysis of more than 500 of the donors, a V segment was called functional when productive rearrangements were above 56.7%, and segregating when the standard deviation between donors exceeded 5%. A statistical classification framework was built to diagnose cytomegalovirus status from the catalog of TCR beta chain sequences. V and J gene assignment, in a later analysis, came from comparing TCR nucleotide sequences with IMGT/GENE-DB human TR gene sequences. In a later analysis, CDR3 sequences and most-parsimonious VDJ recombination scenarios were assigned using the TCRdist pipeline. A later analysis defined each TCR beta chain by its CDR3 amino acid sequence plus V-gene family, and excluded reads lacking a unique V-gene family. As a way to deal with suspected cross-contamination and a sequencing artifact, a later analysis dropped more than 500 nucleotide sequences that were highly shared and had low generation probability. In a later analysis, a clonal expansion index was calculated for each public chain from normalized within-repertoire ranks of inferred template counts. In a later analysis, generation probabilities were computed with a VDJ recombination model fitted to out-of-frame rearrangements, and the resulting probabilities were checked against IGoR. In a later analysis, TCR-TCR, TCR-HLA and TCR-CMV co-occurrence was scored with hypergeometric tests, and a repertoire-size bias correction was applied to TCR pairs. In a later analysis, false discovery rates were estimated by permuting HLA or CMV assignments 20 times. A later analysis grouped co-occurring TCRs with DBSCAN, adding TCRdist sequence similarity when clustering within HLA-allele-positive subsets. For co-occurrence clustering, repertoires with fewer than 30,000 or more than 120,000 public chains were excluded, along with 5 or 6 repertoires with anomalous nucleotide sharing. The table was pulled from immuneACCESS by TCRdb, which kept in-frame rearrangements only. Such tables lose some clones; where checked, under half of the loss comes from unresolved V genes, and the rest has no known cause. V, J and clone size reflect that table, while D and trimming were determined from the DNA. The sample data list 100,000 or so clones, and 73% of these were observed just once. About 3.5% of the sample rests with the top ten.

The cohort comprised some 730 healthy bone marrow donors. All cohort members were sampled while nominally healthy, although unrecorded immune exposures were likely present. The donor tested CMV seronegative, placing the donor among the approximately 360 seronegative members of the cohort. Every donor gave a peripheral blood sample, and the peripheral blood mononuclear cells from that sample were used for TCR beta sequencing. Genomic DNA was extracted from the blood cell samples with the Qiagen DNeasy Blood Extraction Kit. V is reduced by 5 bases and J by 3 bases, leaving a spacing of 17 bases between them. Measured from the cysteine to the phenylalanine, the CDR3 is 16 residues long. Just CDR3 DNA is preserved here, 48 bases in frame from base 1. CDR1 and CDR2, per the germline V gene, are SGHDT and YYEEEE.

This receptor was identified in a middle-aged man in good health and CMV-seronegative. This chain joins TRBV5-6 to TRBJ1-4, with TRBD1 as a weak D call on 5 bases. Sequencing was done on a sample of PBMCs. The CDR3 protein: CASSPYGAEPNEKLFF. In nucleotides, the sequence is TGTGCCAGCAGTCCTTATGGGGCGGAACCTAATGAAAAACTGTTTTTT.